What follows are 2 T cell receptor beta chains derived from one specimen sequenced in a study of cytomegalovirus exposure and HLA in healthy donors. Assay used: immunoSEQ multiplex PCR; TCRdb lists only in-frame clones, some missing. This table has approximately 160,000 clones, about nine tenths appearing once. Specimen: PBMCs. These receptors originate from a woman between 18 and 29 years old in good health and CMV-seropositive.

The chain employs TRBV7-8 and TRBJ2-5; D possibly corresponds to TRBD1 (6 bases). This CDR3 region has 15 residues. With 4 bases removed from V and 2 bases from J, the gap between germline ends came to 14 bases. Germline CDR1 is SGHVS and CDR2 is FQNEAQ. The CDR3 nucleotides are TGTGCCAGCAGCTCTGGACAGCGTGCTCAAGAGACCCAGTACTTC. Translating it yields CASSSGQRAQETQYF.

The V and J genes are TRBV5-6 and TRBJ1-2; possible D gene TRBD1, 5 bases. Germline lookup yields CDR1 SGHDT and CDR2 YYEEEE. V shed 2 bases and J shed 2 bases, with 10 bases lying between them. The CDR3 covers 14 residues. The CDR3 region is CASSFWGRNYGYTF. CDR3 bases: TGTGCCAGCAGCTTTTGGGGCAGAAACTATGGCTACACCTTC.